Reported below is one T cell receptor beta chain. Its antigen is still unknown. The data originate from a study of Ad26.COV2.S vaccination and SARS-CoV-2 variants. Background on the study: Each vaccinee took Ad26.COV2.S intramuscularly, once or twice 56 days apart. Overall study findings and caveats: The study found similar non-spike TCR breadth in vaccine and placebo recipients. Vaccine recipients surpassed placebo recipients in spike-specific TCR breadth. It was reported that spike-specific CD8+ and CD4+ T cell responses were substantially broad after vaccination.

Libraries were prepared by immunoSEQ multiplex PCR; TCRdb keeps only in-frame clonotypes and omits some of them. The table lists hundreds of thousands of clones, roughly 90% of them singletons. Treatment noted: roughly 18 received Ad26.COV2.S at low or high dose, single or two shots; about 5 received placebo; per-sample allocation not given. Specimen acquisition occurred on day 63 following the initial vaccine or placebo injection. Germline V CDR1 and CDR2: MNHEY, SVGAGI. CDR3 length equals 13 residues. The germline V and J ends were trimmed by 0 bases and 4 bases, with 7 bases remaining between them.

Here the sequenced sample was peripheral blood, taken in a trial of Ad26.COV2.S vaccine versus placebo. The V and J genes are TRBV6-5 and TRBJ2-7, with D perhaps matching TRBD2 (5 bases). This clonotype originated in a person between 18 and 60 years old who received the Ad26.COV2.S COVID-19 vaccine or a placebo. The DNA of the CDR3 is TGTGCCAGCAGTTACTCGACGGGGTACGAGCAGTACTTC. It yields the protein CASSYSTGYEQYF.